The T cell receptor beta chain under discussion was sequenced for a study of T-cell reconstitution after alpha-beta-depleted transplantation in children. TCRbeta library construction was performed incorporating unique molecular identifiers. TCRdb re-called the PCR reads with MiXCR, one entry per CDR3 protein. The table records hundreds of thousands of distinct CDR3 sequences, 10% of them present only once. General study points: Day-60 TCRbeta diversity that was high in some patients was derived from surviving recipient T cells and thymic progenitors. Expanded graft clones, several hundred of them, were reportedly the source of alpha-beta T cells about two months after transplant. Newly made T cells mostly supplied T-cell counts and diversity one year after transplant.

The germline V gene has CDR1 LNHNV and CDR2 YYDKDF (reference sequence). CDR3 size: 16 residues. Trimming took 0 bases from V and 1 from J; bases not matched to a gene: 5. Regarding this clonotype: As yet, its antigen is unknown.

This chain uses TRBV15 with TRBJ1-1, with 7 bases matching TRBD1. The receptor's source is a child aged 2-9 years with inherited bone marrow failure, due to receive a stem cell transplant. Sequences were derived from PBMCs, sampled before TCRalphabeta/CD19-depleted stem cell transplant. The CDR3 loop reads CATSRDPRQGNTEAFF. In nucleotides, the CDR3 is TGTGCCACCAGCAGAGATCCTAGACAGGGGAACACTGAAGCTTTCTTT.